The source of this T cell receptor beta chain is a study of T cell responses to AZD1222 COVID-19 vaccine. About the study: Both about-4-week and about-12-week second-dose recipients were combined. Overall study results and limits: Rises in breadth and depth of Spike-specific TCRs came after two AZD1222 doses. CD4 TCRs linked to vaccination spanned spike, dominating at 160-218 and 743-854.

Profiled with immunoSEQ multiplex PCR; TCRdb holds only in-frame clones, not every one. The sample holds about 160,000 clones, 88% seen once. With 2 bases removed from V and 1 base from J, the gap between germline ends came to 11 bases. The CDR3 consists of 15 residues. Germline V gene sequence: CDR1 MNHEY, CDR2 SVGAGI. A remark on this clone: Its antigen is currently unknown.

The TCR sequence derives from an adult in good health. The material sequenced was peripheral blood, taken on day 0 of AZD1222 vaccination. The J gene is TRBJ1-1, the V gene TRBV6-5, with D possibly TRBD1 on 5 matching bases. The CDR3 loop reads CASSYGAGRNTEAFF. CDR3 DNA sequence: TGTGCCAGCAGTTACGGGGCAGGGAGGAACACTGAAGCTTTCTTT.